The clone carrying this TCR beta chain was seen a few times. No antigen is known for it. This record comes from a study of OX40 agonist ivuxolimab in advanced cancers. Overall study findings and caveats: Clonal expansion from baseline to week 6 occurred in both CD4+ and CD8+ T cells.

The CDR3 spans 17 residues. The germline CDR1 and CDR2 sequences are SGDLS and YYNGEE. V was trimmed by 6 bases and J by 3 bases, leaving 23 bases between them. Libraries were prepared by immunoSEQ multiplex PCR; TCRdb keeps only in-frame clonotypes and omits some of them. The repertoire holds about 6,100 clones, with about three quarters as singletons. Sequences were derived from CD4+ or CD8+ T cells sorted from blood, sampled in a trial of the OX40 agonist ivuxolimab. This TCR was recovered from an adult with an advanced solid tumor such as melanoma, head and neck, liver or kidney cancer. V gene TRBV9 combines with J gene TRBJ2-3; D is ambiguous. This chain's CDR3 is CASNLEAQGPATDTQYF. The CDR3 DNA sequence: TGTGCCAGCAACCTAGAGGCCCAAGGTCCAGCGACAGATACGCAGTATTTT.